This T cell receptor beta chain derives from a study of blood T cell repertoires in COVID-19. V was trimmed by 5 bases and J by 11 bases, leaving 10 bases between them. This CDR3 has 12 residues. Germline V gene sequence: CDR1 SGHVS, CDR2 FNYEAQ. This table comes from immunoSEQ multiplex PCR, and its TCRdb copy is limited to in-frame clones, with some not included. Counted here are 300,000 to 350,000 clones, around 85% occurring once; the ten biggest clones make up over 2%. The sample consisted of PBMCs or T cells enriched from blood (not recorded which). The chain carries TRBV7-6 and TRBJ1-6, with D tentatively TRBD1 (6 bases). The receptor was isolated from a man younger than 40 who had recovered from COVID-19. CDR3 region: CASSPPGAPLHF. The DNA for the CDR3 is TGTGCCAGCAGCCCCCCAGGGGCACCCCTCCACTTT.